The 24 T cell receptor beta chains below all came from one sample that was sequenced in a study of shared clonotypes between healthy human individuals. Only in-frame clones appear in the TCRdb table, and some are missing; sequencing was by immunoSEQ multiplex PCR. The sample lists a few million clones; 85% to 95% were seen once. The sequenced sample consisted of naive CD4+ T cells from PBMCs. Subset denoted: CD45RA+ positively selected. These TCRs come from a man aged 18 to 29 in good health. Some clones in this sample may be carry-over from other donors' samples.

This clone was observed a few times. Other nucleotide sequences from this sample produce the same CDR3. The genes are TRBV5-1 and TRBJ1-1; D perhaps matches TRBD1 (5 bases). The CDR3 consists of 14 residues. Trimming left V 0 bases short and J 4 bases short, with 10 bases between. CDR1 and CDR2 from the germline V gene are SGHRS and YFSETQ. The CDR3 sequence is CASSLDAGATEAFF. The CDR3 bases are TGCGCCAGCAGCTTGGACGCCGGGGCCACTGAAGCTTTCTTT.

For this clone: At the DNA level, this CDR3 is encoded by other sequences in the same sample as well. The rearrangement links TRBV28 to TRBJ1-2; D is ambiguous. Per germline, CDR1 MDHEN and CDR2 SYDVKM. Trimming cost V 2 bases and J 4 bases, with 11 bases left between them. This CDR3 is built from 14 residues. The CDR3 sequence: CASSLPGSSYGYTF. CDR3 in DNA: TGTGCCAGCAGTTTACCCGGCAGTAGCTATGGCTACACCTTC.

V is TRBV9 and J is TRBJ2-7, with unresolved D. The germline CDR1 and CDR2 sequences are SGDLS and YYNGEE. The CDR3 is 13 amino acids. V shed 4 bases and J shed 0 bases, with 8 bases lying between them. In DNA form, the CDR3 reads TGTGCCAGCAGCAAAGCTGGCTCCTACGAGCAGTACTTC. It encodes CASSKAGSYEQYF.

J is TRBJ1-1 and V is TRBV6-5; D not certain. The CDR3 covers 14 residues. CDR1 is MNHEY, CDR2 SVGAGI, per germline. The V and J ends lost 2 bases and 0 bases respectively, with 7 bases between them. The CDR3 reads CASSYQRLNTEAFF. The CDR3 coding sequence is TGTGCCAGCAGTTACCAACGGTTGAACACTGAAGCTTTCTTT.

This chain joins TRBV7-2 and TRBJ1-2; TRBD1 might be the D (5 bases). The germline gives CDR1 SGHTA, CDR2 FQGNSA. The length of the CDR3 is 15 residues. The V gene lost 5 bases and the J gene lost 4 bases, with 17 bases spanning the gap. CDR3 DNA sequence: TGTGCCAGCAGCCCCCTGGGGGGGTTCGGCTATGGCTACACCTTC. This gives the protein CASSPLGGFGYGYTF.

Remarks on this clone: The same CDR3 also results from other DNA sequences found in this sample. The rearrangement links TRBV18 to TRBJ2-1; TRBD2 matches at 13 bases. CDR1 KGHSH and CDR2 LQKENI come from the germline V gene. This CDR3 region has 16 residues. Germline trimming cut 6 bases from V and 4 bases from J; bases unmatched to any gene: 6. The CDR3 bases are TGTGCCAGCTCTCCCGGGACTAGCGGGACTTACAATGAGCAGTTCTTC. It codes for CASSPGTSGTYNEQFF.

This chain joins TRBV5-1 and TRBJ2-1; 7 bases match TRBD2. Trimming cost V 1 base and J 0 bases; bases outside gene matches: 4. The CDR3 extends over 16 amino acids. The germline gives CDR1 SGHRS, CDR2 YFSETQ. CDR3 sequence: CASSLRASGSYNEQFF. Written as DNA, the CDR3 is TGCGCCAGCAGCTTGCGGGCTAGCGGCTCCTACAATGAGCAGTTCTTC.

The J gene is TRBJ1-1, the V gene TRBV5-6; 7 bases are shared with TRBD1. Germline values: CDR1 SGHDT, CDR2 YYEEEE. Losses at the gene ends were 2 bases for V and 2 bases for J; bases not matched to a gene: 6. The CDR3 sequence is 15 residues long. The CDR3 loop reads CASSFRQGLNTEAFF. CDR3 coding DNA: TGTGCCAGCAGCTTCCGACAGGGCCTAAACACTGAAGCTTTCTTT.

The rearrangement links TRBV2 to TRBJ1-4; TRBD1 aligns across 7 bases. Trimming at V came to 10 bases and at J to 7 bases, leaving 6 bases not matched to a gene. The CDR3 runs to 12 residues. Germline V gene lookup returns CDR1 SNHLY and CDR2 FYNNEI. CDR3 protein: CANTGESEKLFF. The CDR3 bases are TGTGCCAACACAGGGGAGAGTGAAAAACTGTTTTTT.

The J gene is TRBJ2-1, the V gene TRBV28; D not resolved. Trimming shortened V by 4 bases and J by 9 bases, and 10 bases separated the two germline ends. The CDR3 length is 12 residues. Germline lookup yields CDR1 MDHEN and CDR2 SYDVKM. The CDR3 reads CASSYRSGEQFF. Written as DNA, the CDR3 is TGTGCCAGCAGTTACCGAAGTGGTGAGCAGTTCTTC. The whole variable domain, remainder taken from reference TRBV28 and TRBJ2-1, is DVKVTQSSRYLVKRTGEKVFLECVQDMDHENMFWYRQDPGLGLRLIYFSYDVKMKEKGDIPEGYSVSREKKERFSLILESASTNQTSMYLCASSYRSGEQFFGPGTRLTVL.

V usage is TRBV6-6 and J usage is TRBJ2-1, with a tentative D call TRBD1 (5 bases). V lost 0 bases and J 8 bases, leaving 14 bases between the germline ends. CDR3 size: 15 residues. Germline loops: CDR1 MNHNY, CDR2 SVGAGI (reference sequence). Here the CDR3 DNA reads TGTGCCAGCAGTTACTCGAAGGTGGGGCACCATGAGCAGTTCTTC. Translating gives CASSYSKVGHHEQFF.

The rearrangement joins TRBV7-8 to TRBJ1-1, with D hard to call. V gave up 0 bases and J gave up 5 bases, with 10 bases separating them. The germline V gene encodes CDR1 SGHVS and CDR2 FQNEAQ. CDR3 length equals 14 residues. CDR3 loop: CASSLASGDTEAFF. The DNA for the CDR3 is TGTGCCAGCAGCTTAGCAAGCGGTGATACTGAAGCTTTCTTT. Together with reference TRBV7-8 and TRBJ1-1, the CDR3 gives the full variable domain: GAGVSQSPRYKVAKRGQDVALRCDPISGHVSLFWYQQALGQGPEFLTYFQNEAQLDKSGLPSDRFFAERPEGSVSTLKIQRTQQEDSAVYLCASSLASGDTEAFFGQGTRLTVV.

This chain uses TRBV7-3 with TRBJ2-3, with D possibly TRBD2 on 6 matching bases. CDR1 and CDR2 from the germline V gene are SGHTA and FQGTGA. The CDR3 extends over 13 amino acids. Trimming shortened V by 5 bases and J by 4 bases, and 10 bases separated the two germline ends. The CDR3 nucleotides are TGTGCCAGCAGCCCTTCGGGGGCAGATACGCAGTATTTT. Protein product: CASSPSGADTQYF.

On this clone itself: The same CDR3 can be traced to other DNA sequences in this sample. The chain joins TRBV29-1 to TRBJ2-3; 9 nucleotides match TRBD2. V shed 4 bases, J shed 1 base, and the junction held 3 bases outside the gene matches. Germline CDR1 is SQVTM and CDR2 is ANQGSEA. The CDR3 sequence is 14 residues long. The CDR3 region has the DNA TGCAGCGTTGCTCTAGCGGGGCGCACAGATACGCAGTATTTT. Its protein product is CSVALAGRTDTQYF.

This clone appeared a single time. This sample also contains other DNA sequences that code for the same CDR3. CDR3 loop: CASSPRLAGTNTGELFF. The CDR3 coding sequence is TGTGCCAGCAGCCCCCGGCTAGCGGGGACGAACACCGGGGAGCTGTTTTTT. The rearrangement uses TRBV9 and TRBJ2-2, with 9 bases aligning to TRBD2. This CDR3 has 17 residues. CDR1 and CDR2 (germline): SGDLS, YYNGEE. Germline trimming cut 4 bases from V and 0 bases from J; bases unmatched to any gene: 7.

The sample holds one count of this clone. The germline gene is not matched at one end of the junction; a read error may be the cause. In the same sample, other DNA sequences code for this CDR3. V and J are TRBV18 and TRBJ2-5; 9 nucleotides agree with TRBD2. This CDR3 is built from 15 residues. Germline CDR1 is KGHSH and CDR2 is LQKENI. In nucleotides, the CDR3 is TGTGCCAGCTCGCCACGGCTAGCGGGACAAGAGACCCAGTACTTC. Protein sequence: CASSPRLAGQETQYF.

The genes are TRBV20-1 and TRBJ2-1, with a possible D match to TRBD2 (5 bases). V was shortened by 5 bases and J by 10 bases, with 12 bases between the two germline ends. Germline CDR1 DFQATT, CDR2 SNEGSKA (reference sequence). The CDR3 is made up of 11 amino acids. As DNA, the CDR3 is TGCAGTGCTCGCCCGGGATCCGAGCAGTTCTTC. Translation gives CSARPGSEQFF.

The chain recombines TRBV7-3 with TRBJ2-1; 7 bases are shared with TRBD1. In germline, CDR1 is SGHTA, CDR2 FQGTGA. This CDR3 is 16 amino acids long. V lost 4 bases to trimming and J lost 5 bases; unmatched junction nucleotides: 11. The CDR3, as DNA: TGTGCCAGCAGCTCGTGGAGCAAGGGGGCTAACAATGAGCAGTTCTTC. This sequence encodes CASSSWSKGANNEQFF.

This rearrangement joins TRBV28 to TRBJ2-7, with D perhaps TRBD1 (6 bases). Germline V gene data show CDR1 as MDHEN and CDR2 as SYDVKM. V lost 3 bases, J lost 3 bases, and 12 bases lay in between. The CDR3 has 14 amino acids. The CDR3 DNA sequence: TGTGCCAGCAGTTTTTGGGGGCCGAACTACGAGCAGTACTTC. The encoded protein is CASSFWGPNYEQYF.

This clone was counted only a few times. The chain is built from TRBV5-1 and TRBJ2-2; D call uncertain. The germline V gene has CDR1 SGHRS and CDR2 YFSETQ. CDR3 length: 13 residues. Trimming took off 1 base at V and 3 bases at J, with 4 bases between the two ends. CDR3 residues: CASSLQDTGELFF. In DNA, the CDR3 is TGCGCCAGCAGCTTGCAGGACACCGGGGAGCTGTTTTTT.

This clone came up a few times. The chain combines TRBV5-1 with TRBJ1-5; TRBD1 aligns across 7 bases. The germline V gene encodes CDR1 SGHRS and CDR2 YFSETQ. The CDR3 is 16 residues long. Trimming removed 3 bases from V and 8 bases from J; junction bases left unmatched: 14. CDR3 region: CASSYGSRDSLEPQHF. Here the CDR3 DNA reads TGCGCCAGCAGCTATGGGTCCAGGGACAGCCTTGAGCCCCAGCATTTT.

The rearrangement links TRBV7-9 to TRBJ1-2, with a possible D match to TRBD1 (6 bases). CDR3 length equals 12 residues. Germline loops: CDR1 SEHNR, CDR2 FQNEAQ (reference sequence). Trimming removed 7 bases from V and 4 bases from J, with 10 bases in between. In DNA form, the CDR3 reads TGTGCCAGCACCCGGGACACCTATGGCTACACCTTC. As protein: CASTRDTYGYTF.

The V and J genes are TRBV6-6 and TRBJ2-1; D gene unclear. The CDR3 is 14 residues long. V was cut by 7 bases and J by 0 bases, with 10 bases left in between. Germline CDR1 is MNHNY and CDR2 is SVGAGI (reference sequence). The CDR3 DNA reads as TGTGCCAGCACCCCGGCCAGCTCCTACAATGAGCAGTTCTTC. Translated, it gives CASTPASSYNEQFF.

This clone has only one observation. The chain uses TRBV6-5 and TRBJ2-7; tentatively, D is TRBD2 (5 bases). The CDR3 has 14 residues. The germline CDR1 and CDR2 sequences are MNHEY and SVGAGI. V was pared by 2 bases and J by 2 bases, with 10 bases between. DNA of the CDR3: TGTGCCAGCAGTTACAGACGGGAAACCTACGAGCAGTACTTC. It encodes CASSYRRETYEQYF.